The 6 T cell receptor beta chains given below trace back to one sample, sequenced in a study of control samples from healthy donors and cancer patients. The repertoire was sequenced with immunoSEQ multiplex PCR; TCRdb's copy has only in-frame clones and lacks some. The table records under 150,000 clones, 70% to 90% of them present only once. Sequenced input: blood. The receptors stem from a man in his fifties or sixties in good health.

V usage is TRBV10-3 and J usage is TRBJ2-7, with D uncertain. The germline gives CDR1 ENHRY, CDR2 SYGVKD. CDR3 length equals 14 residues. V was pared by 3 bases and J by 2 bases, with 11 bases between. This CDR3 is CAISDSGLAYEQYF. CDR3 coding DNA: TGTGCCATCAGTGATTCCGGGTTAGCCTACGAGCAGTACTTC.

The V call is TRBV7-3, the J call TRBJ2-1; 7 bases agree with TRBD1. CDR3 length: 13 residues. Trimming took 2 bases from V and 8 from J; bases not matched to a gene: 3. Germline-derived CDR1 and CDR2 are SGHTA and FQGTGA. CDR3 in amino acids: CASSLGTAYEQFF. The CDR3 nucleotides are TGTGCCAGCAGCTTAGGGACAGCCTATGAGCAGTTCTTC.

The chain carries TRBV2 and TRBJ1-4; 8 bases fit TRBD1. V lost 2 bases and J lost 5; bases outside the gene matches: 7. Germline CDR1 and CDR2: SNHLY and FYNNEI. The CDR3 loop spans 16 amino acids. DNA for the CDR3: TGTGCCAGCAGTGAACTAAAGGACAGGGTAAATGAAAAACTGTTTTTT. This gives the protein CASSELKDRVNEKLFF.

The chain recombines TRBV7-8 with TRBJ2-2; D is possibly TRBD2 (6 bases). CDR1 is SGHVS, CDR2 FQNEAQ, per germline. CDR3 length equals 15 residues. Trimming removed 6 bases from V and 0 bases from J, with 11 bases in between. CDR3 sequence reads: CASRTLAANTGELFF. The DNA of the CDR3 is TGTGCCAGCAGGACTTTAGCGGCGAACACCGGGGAGCTGTTTTTT.

The V call is TRBV4-1, the J call TRBJ1-5; unclear D gene. CDR1 and CDR2 (germline): MGHRA, YSYEKL. The CDR3 loop spans 17 amino acids. Trimming left V 1 base short and J 0 bases short, with 13 bases between. The DNA of the CDR3 is TGCGCCAGCAGCCAAGGATGGGCCGGATATAGCAATCAGCCCCAGCATTTT. Translation: CASSQGWAGYSNQPQHF.

The chain combines TRBV28 with TRBJ1-5; 8 positions agree with TRBD1. Germline loops: CDR1 MDHEN, CDR2 SYDVKM. Trimming took 4 bases from V and 3 from J; bases not matched to a gene: 5. The CDR3 loop spans 15 amino acids. The CDR3 sequence: CASSSRQGFNQPQHF. Written as DNA, the CDR3 is TGTGCCAGCAGTTCGAGACAGGGGTTCAATCAGCCCCAGCATTTT.